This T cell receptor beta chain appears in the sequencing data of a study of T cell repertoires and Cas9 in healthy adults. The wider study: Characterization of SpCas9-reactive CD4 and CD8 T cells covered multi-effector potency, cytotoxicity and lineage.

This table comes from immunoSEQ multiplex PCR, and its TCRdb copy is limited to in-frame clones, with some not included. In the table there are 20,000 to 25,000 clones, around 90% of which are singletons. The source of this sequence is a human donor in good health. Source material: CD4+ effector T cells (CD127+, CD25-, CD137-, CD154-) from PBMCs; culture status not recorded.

In DNA, the CDR3 is TGTGCCAGCAGCAACGCCGGAGTGGCTTTCTTT. Translating gives CASSNAGVAFF. The V call is TRBV7-9, the J call TRBJ1-1; no clear D. This CDR3 spans 11 amino acids. The V end was cut by 5 bases, the J end by 11 bases, with 12 bases between. Germline assignment: CDR1 SEHNR and CDR2 FQNEAQ (reference sequence).